Shown below are 18 T cell receptor beta chains from a single sample sequenced in a study of shared clonotypes between healthy human individuals. Profiled with immunoSEQ multiplex PCR; TCRdb holds only in-frame clones, not every one. Of 1 million to 1.3 million clones listed, about 80% are singletons. Sequences were obtained from memory CD4+ T cells from PBMCs. The subset: CD45RA-negative fraction. The receptors were sampled from a man aged 18 to 29 in good health. Some clones in this sample may be carry-over from other donors' samples.

The rearrangement joins TRBV28 to TRBJ2-7; tentative D call: TRBD2 (6 bases). This CDR3 contains 15 residues. Germline V gives CDR1 MDHEN, CDR2 SYDVKM. Trimming took off 5 bases at V and 3 bases at J, with 17 bases between the two ends. CDR3 sequence reads: CASSRIGGKGYEQYF. The CDR3 DNA is TGTGCCAGCAGTAGAATAGGCGGGAAGGGCTACGAGCAGTACTTC.

This clone was seen once. The chain combines TRBV7-9 with TRBJ2-6; 8 positions agree with TRBD1. The ends lost 5 bases at V and 0 bases at J; junction bases unmatched: 9. CDR3 length: 18 amino acids. CDR1 is SEHNR, CDR2 FQNEAQ, per germline (reference sequence). The CDR3 nucleotides read TGTGCCAGCAGCCCCGGACAGGGAAGAAGCTCTGGGGCCAACGTCCTGACTTTC. Its protein product is CASSPGQGRSSGANVLTF.

The genes are TRBV2 and TRBJ1-2; no clear D. Looked up from germline, CDR1 is SNHLY and CDR2 is FYNNEI. This CDR3 region has 14 residues. Trimming stripped 2 bases from V and 4 bases from J, with 11 bases between. CDR3 protein: CASSESIRSYGYTF. Written as DNA, the CDR3 is TGTGCCAGCAGTGAATCCATTAGGAGCTATGGCTACACCTTC.

This chain joins TRBV7-2 and TRBJ1-1; D gene uncertain. Looked up from germline, CDR1 is SGHTA and CDR2 is FQGNSA. CDR3 length equals 13 residues. V was cut by 2 bases and J by 7 bases, with 11 bases left in between. The CDR3 sequence is CASSLTRRGEAFF. In DNA form, the CDR3 reads TGTGCCAGCAGCTTAACCAGGAGAGGTGAAGCTTTCTTT.

The chain is built from TRBV18 and TRBJ2-7; the match to TRBD2 covers 16 bases. V gave up 4 bases and J gave up 5 bases; unmatched junction bases: 8. Germline V lookup: CDR1 KGHSH, CDR2 LQKENI. The CDR3 spans 17 residues. The CDR3 loop is CASSLTGTSGRGNEQYF. CDR3 bases: TGTGCCAGCTCACTTACCGGGACTAGCGGGAGGGGGAACGAGCAGTACTTC. The full variable domain, completed using reference TRBV18 and TRBJ2-7, is NAGVMQNPRHLVRRRGQEARLRCSPMKGHSHVYWYRQLPEEGLKFMVYLQKENIIDESGMPKERFSAEFPKEGPSILRIQQVVRGDSAAYFCASSLTGTSGRGNEQYFGPGTRLTVT.

The chain carries TRBV5-1 and TRBJ2-1; no reliable D call. CDR1 and CDR2 from the germline V gene are SGHRS and YFSETQ. The CDR3 has 12 amino acids. Trimming cost V 7 bases and J 0 bases, with 5 bases left between them. In nucleotides, the CDR3 is TGCGCCAGCTGGAGCTCCTACAATGAGCAGTTCTTC. Translated: CASWSSYNEQFF.

The rearrangement links TRBV7-8 to TRBJ2-1, with unresolved D. CDR3 length: 14 amino acids. The V gene lost 1 base and the J gene lost 11 bases, with 15 bases spanning the gap. Germline lookup yields CDR1 SGHVS and CDR2 FQNEAQ. The CDR3 region has the DNA TGTGCCAGCAGCTTAGTAGGGTTTCTATCCCAGCAGTTCTTC. It encodes CASSLVGFLSQQFF.

The V and J genes are TRBV11-2 and TRBJ2-5, with D uncertain. This CDR3 comprises 14 residues. Germline V gene lookup returns CDR1 SGHAT and CDR2 FQNNGV. The V and J ends lost 3 bases and 3 bases respectively, with 11 bases between them. The CDR3 loop is CASSLQAGEETQYF. As DNA, the CDR3 is TGTGCCAGCAGCTTGCAGGCAGGCGAAGAGACCCAGTACTTC.

This clone was seen a handful of times. V and J are TRBV5-1 and TRBJ1-1; D unresolved. The CDR3 has 13 residues. V dropped 5 bases and J dropped 1 base, with 9 bases sitting between them. Germline V gene lookup returns CDR1 SGHRS and CDR2 YFSETQ. The CDR3: CASRQNWNTEAFF. The CDR3 nucleotides are TGCGCCAGCAGGCAGAACTGGAACACTGAAGCTTTCTTT.

CDR3: CASSPLGLNTGELFF. The CDR3 DNA reads TGTGCCAGCAGCCCCTTAGGCCTTAACACCGGGGAGCTGTTTTTT. The chain links TRBV9 to TRBJ2-2; D remains ambiguous. This CDR3 has 15 residues. Germline V CDR1 and CDR2: SGDLS, YYNGEE. V lost 4 bases and J lost 2, with 12 bases in between.

The CDR3 sequence is CASSVAGRPGPTTNEKLFF. The CDR3 DNA is TGTGCCAGCAGCGTAGCAGGGCGGCCAGGCCCCACAACTAATGAAAAACTGTTTTTT. The J gene is TRBJ1-4, the V gene TRBV9; weak D call: TRBD1 (5 bases). The CDR3 is made up of 19 amino acids. V lost 0 bases, J lost 0 bases, and 18 bases lay in between. Germline CDR1 and CDR2: SGDLS and YYNGEE.

The gene calls are TRBV28 and TRBJ2-5; D might be TRBD2 (5 bases). Between the trimmed V and J ends, which lost 2 bases and 5 bases, there was a span of 15 bases. The CDR3 spans 15 residues. CDR1 and CDR2 from the germline V gene are MDHEN and SYDVKM. DNA of the CDR3: TGTGCCAGCAGTTTAGAGAGGGTTCCCTTCGAGACCCAGTACTTC. As protein: CASSLERVPFETQYF.

This chain uses TRBV5-8 with TRBJ2-2; a possible D gene is TRBD1 (6 bases). CDR3 length: 16 amino acids. CDR1 and CDR2 from the germline V gene are SGHTS and YDEGEE. V lost 2 bases to trimming and J lost 6 bases, with 17 bases between them. CDR3 coding DNA: TGTGCCAGCAGCTTAACCGGGACACTAACACCCGGGGAGCTGTTTTTT. This codes for CASSLTGTLTPGELFF.

The V call is TRBV5-6, the J call TRBJ2-2; D gene ambiguous. CDR3 size: 14 residues. V shed 4 bases and J shed 6 bases, with 13 bases lying between them. Germline V gives CDR1 SGHDT, CDR2 YYEEEE. The CDR3: CASSPRIKAGELFF. The DNA for the CDR3 is TGTGCCAGCAGCCCCCGGATCAAAGCCGGGGAGCTGTTTTTT. The variable domain in full, completed from reference TRBV5-6 and TRBJ2-2, reads DAGVTQSPTHLIKTRGQQVTLRCSPKSGHDTVSWYQQALGQGPQFIFQYYEEEERQRGNFPDRFSGHQFPNYSSELNVNALLLGDSALYLCASSPRIKAGELFFGEGSRLTVL.

This CDR3 is CASSVGALDQPQHF. The CDR3, as DNA: TGTGCCAGCAGCGTAGGCGCCCTTGACCAGCCCCAGCATTTT. V usage is TRBV9 and J usage is TRBJ1-5; D is uncertain. Between the trimmed V and J ends, which lost 0 bases and 7 bases, there was a span of 11 bases. The CDR3 loop spans 14 amino acids. Germline V gene sequence: CDR1 SGDLS, CDR2 YYNGEE.

CDR3: CASSRQGARVDTQYF. The CDR3 bases are TGTGCCAGTAGTAGACAGGGGGCACGGGTAGATACGCAGTATTTT. J is TRBJ2-3 and V is TRBV19; 10 nucleotides agree with TRBD1. This CDR3 has 15 residues. V gave up 4 bases and J gave up 5 bases; unmatched junction bases: 6. The germline gives CDR1 LNHDA, CDR2 SQIVND (reference sequence). Filled out from reference TRBV19 and TRBJ2-3, the complete variable domain reads DGGITQSPKYLFRKEGQNVTLSCEQNLNHDAMYWYRQDPGQGLRLIYYSQIVNDFQKGDIAEGYSVSREKKESFPLTVTSAQKNPTAFYLCASSRQGARVDTQYFGPGTRLTVL.

V and J are TRBV27 and TRBJ1-4, with D perhaps matching TRBD1 (5 bases). Trimming took off 0 bases at V and 6 bases at J, with 8 bases between the two ends. Germline CDR1 is MNHEY and CDR2 is SMNVEV (reference sequence). The length of the CDR3 is 14 residues. The CDR3 DNA is TGTGCCAGCAGTTTATCCGGGACGTATGAAAAACTGTTTTTT. Its protein is CASSLSGTYEKLFF.

This chain uses TRBV29-1 with TRBJ2-5; D is undetermined. V was clipped by 4 bases and J by 2 bases, with 5 bases between them. Germline V CDR1 and CDR2: SQVTM, ANQGSEA. The CDR3 runs to 11 residues. CDR3 DNA: TGCAGCGTTGGGGAACAAGAGACCCAGTACTTC. Translation: CSVGEQETQYF. The full variable domain, with the rest looked up from reference TRBV29-1 and TRBJ2-5, is SAVISQKPSRDICQRGTSLTIQCQVDSQVTMMFWYRQQPGQSLTLIATANQGSEATYESGFVIDKFPISRPNLTFSTLTVSNMSPEDSSIYLCSVGEQETQYFGPGTRLLVL.